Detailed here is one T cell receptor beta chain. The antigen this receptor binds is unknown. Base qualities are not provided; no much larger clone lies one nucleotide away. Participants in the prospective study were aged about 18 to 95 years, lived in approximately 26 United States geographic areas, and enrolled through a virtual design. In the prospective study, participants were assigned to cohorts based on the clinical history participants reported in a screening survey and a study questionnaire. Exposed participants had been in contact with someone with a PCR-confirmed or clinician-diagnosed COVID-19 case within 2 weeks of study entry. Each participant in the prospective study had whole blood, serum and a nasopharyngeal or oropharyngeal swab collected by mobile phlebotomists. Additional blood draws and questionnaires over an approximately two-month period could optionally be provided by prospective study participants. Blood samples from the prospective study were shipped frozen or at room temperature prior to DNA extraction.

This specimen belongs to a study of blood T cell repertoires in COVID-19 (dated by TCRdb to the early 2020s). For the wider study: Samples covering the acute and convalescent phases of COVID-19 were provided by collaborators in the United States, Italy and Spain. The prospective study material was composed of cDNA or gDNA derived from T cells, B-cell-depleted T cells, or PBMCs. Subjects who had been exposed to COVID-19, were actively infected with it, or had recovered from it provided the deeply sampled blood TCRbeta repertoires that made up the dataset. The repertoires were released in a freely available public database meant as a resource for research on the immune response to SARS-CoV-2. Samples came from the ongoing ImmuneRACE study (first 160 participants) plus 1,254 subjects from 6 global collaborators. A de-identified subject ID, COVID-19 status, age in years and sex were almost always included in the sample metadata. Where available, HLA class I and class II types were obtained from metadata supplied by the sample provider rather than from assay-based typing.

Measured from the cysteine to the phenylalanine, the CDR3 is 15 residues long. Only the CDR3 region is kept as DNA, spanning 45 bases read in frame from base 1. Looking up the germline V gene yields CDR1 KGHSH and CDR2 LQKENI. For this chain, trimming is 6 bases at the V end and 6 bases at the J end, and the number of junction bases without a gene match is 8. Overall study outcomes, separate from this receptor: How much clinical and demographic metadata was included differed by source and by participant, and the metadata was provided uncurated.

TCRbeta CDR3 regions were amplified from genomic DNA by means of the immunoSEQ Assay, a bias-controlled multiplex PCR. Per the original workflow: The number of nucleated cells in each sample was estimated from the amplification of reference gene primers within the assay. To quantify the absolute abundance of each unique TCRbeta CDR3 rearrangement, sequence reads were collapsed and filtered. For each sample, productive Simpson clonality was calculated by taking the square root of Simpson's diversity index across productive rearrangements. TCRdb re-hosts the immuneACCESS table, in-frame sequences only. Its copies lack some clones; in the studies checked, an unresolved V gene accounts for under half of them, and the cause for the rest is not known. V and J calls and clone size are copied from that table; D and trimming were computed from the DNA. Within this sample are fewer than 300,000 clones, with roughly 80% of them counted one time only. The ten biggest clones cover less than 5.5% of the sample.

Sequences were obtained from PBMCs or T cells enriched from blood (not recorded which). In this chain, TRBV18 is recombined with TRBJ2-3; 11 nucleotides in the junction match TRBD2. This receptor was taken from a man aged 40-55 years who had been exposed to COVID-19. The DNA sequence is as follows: TGTGCCAGCTCGCGGGGGACTAGCGGAGGGGATACGCAGTATTTT. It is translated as CASSRGTSGGDTQYF.